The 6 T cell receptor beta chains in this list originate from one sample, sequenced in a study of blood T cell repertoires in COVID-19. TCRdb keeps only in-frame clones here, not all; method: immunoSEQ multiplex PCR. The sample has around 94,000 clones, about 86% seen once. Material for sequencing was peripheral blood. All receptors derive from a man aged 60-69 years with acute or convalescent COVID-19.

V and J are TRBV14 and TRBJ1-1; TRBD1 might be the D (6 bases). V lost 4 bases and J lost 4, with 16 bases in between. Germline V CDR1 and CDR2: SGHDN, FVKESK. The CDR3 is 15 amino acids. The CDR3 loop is CASSPRVGAITEAFF. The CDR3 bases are TGTGCCAGCAGCCCCCGGGTGGGGGCTATCACTGAAGCTTTCTTT.

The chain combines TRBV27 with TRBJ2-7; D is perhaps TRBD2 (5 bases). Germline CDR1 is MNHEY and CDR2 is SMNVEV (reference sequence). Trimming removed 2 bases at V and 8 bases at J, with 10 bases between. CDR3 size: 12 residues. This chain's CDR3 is CASSLDGVQQYF. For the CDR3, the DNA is TGTGCCAGCAGTTTAGACGGGGTGCAGCAGTACTTC.

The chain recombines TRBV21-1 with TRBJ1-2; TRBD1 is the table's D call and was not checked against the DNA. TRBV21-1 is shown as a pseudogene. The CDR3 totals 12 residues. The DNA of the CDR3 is TGTGCCAGCAGCTGGGGACATTACTGTTTCGCCTTC. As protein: CASSWGHYCFAF.

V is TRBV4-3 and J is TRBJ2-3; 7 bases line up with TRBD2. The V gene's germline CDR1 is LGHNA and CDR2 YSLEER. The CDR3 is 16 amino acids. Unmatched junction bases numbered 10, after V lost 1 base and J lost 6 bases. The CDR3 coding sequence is TGCGCCAGCAGCCAAGGTTGGGCGGGGGAGGCGGATACGCAGTATTTT. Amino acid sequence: CASSQGWAGEADTQYF.

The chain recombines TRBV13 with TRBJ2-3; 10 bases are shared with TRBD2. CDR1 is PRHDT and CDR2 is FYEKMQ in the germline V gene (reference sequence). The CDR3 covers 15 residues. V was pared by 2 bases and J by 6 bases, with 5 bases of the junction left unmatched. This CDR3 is CASSLKAGGHDTQYF. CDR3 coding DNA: TGTGCCAGCAGCTTAAAAGCGGGGGGGCACGATACGCAGTATTTT.

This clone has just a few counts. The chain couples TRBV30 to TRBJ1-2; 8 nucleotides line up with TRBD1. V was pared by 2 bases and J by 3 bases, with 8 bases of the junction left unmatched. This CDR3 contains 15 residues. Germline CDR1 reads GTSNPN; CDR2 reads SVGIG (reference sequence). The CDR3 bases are TGTGCCTGGAGTCACATGACAGGGGACGACTATGGCTACACCTTC. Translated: CAWSHMTGDDYGYTF.